These 31 T cell receptor beta chains were sequenced from one sample in a study of response to subunit inactivated influenza vaccine (dated 2018 in TCRdb). Libraries were prepared through RT-PCR. The instrument given in TCRdb is Illumina HiSeq 2500. Starting from the raw public reads, TCRdb applied fastp trimming at Q25, assembled clones with MiXCR and retained in-frame beta chains. Each entry is one CDR3 protein sequence, shown with its most common DNA and genes. Recorded for this sample are around 200,000 distinct CDR3 sequences; around a tenth of them occurred a single time. The top ten constitute around 9.9% of the sample. The specimen was non-naive T cells sorted from PBMCs, collected on the day of vaccination. What the cell subset or site label conveys for this sample: memory T cell fraction. The receptors stem from a man aged 50 or older who received an inactivated influenza vaccine. Donor details come from another sample of the same person, matched by shared clones.

On this clonotype itself: This may be a read error: a much more frequent sequence differs by one nucleotide. V and J are TRBV7-9 and TRBJ1-6; no definite D call. CDR1 and CDR2 from the germline V gene are SEHNR and FQNEAQ (reference sequence). The germline V and J ends were trimmed by 3 bases and 5 bases, with 8 bases remaining between them. The CDR3 totals 14 residues. The CDR3 here is CASSFRMNNSPLHF. The DNA of the CDR3 is TGTGCCAGCAGCTTTCGAATGAATAATTCACCCCTCCACTTT.

The rearrangement joins TRBV5-5 to TRBJ2-2; maybe TRBD2 (5 bases). The V end lost 0 bases, the J end lost 1 base, and 10 bases lay between the germline ends. The CDR3 consists of 16 residues. Germline CDR1 is SGHKS and CDR2 is YYEKEE (reference sequence). CDR3 amino acids: CASSLVSGRNTGELFF. In DNA form, the CDR3 reads TGTGCCAGCAGCTTGGTTTCGGGGAGGAACACCGGGGAGCTGTTTTTT. Complete variable domain (other parts from reference TRBV5-5 and TRBJ2-2): DAGVTQSPTHLIKTRGQQVTLRCSPISGHKSVSWYQQVLGQGPQFIFQYYEKEERGRGNFPDRFSARQFPNYSSELNVNALLLGDSALYLCASSLVSGRNTGELFFGEGSRLTVL.

The genes are TRBV7-2 and TRBJ1-3; D not resolved. The germline V gene has CDR1 SGHTA and CDR2 FQGNSA. The CDR3 extends over 11 amino acids. The germline V and J ends were trimmed by 5 bases and 9 bases, with 8 bases remaining between them. The CDR3 here is CASSAVGTIYF. The CDR3 DNA sequence: TGTGCCAGCAGCGCCGTAGGCACCATATATTTT.

The chain couples TRBV20-1 to TRBJ1-4, with D perhaps matching TRBD1 (6 bases). The V gene's germline CDR1 is DFQATT and CDR2 SNEGSKA (reference sequence). The CDR3 is 14 residues long. Trimming left V 6 bases short and J 4 bases short, with 15 bases between. The CDR3 DNA reads as TGCAGTGCCGTGAGGGGGACGGGTAATGAAAAACTGTTTTTT. Protein: CSAVRGTGNEKLFF.

In its sample, this clonotype was seen many times. This chain connects TRBV10-3 to TRBJ2-1; unclear D gene. This CDR3 is 12 amino acids long. V dropped 4 bases and J dropped 7 bases, with 8 bases sitting between them. The V gene's germline CDR1 is ENHRY and CDR2 SYGVKD. The CDR3 DNA is TGTGCCATCAGTGCGGACGGGAATGAGCAGTTCTTC. Encoded protein: CAISADGNEQFF.

The chain combines TRBV29-1 with TRBJ2-1; 10 nucleotides agree with TRBD2. CDR1 and CDR2 (germline): SQVTM, ANQGSEA. There are 13 residues in the CDR3. With 6 bases clipped from V and 3 bases from J, the junction kept 2 bases outside the gene matches. The CDR3 nucleotides are TGCAGCGTCGGGACTAGCGTCTACAATGAGCAGTTCTTC. This translates into CSVGTSVYNEQFF.

This clonotype was seen more than once but under ten times. The rearrangement joins TRBV5-1 to TRBJ1-1; D uncertain. V lost 4 bases to trimming and J lost 3 bases, with 13 bases between them. CDR3 length: 14 amino acids. Germline loops: CDR1 SGHRS, CDR2 YFSETQ. The CDR3 region has the DNA TGCGCCAGCAGCGGCAGACGGGGTGACACTGAAGCTTTCTTT. Its protein product is CASSGRRGDTEAFF.

The CDR3 DNA is TGTGCCAGCAGCGACAGCGGAGATACGCAGTATTTT. Residues: CASSDSGDTQYF. The rearrangement links TRBV7-9 to TRBJ2-3; D tentatively fits TRBD1 or TRBD2 (5 bases each). The CDR3 totals 12 residues. The V and J ends lost 5 bases and 5 bases respectively, with 8 bases between them. Germline V lookup: CDR1 SEHNR, CDR2 FQNEAQ (reference sequence). Combining the CDR3 with reference TRBV7-9 and TRBJ2-3 gives the whole variable domain DTGVSQNPRHKITKRGQNVTFRCDPISEHNRLYWYRQTLGQGPEFLTYFQNEAQLEKSRLLSDRFSAERPKGSFSTLEIQRTEQGDSAMYLCASSDSGDTQYFGPGTRLTVL.

J is TRBJ2-2 and V is TRBV12-3 or TRBV12-4, with 7 positions matching TRBD2. V shed 3 bases and J 5 bases; nucleotides not matched to a gene: 6. The CDR3 spans 15 residues. The CDR3 sequence is CASSFPREGTGELFF. The DNA for the CDR3 is TGTGCCAGCAGTTTCCCCAGGGAGGGTACCGGGGAGCTGTTTTTT.

The V call is TRBV3-1, the J call TRBJ2-5; a weak D match, TRBD1 (7 bases). The CDR3 spans 15 residues. Deletions cut 3 bases from V and 5 bases from J, with 16 bases between. Per germline, CDR1 LGHDT and CDR2 YNNKEL (reference sequence). The CDR3: CASSQGGQRGETQYF. CDR3 in DNA: TGTGCCAGCAGCCAGGGGGGACAGCGAGGGGAGACCCAGTACTTC.

This clonotype has a handful of counts. V usage is TRBV5-1 and J usage is TRBJ2-2; TRBD1 matches 7 bases. Trimming cost V 4 bases and J 3 bases; bases outside gene matches: 6. The CDR3 runs 15 residues. CDR1 is SGHRS and CDR2 is YFSETQ in the germline V gene. CDR3 sequence reads: CASSKGQVDTGELFF. The CDR3 nucleotides are TGCGCCAGCAGCAAAGGACAGGTTGACACCGGGGAGCTGTTTTTT. The full variable domain, its missing parts supplied by reference TRBV5-1 and TRBJ2-2, is KAGVTQTPRYLIKTRGQQVTLSCSPISGHRSVSWYQQTPGQGLQFLFEYFSETQRNKGNFPGRFSGRQFSNSRSEMNVSTLELGDSALYLCASSKGQVDTGELFFGEGSRLTVL.

This clonotype was counted ten times or more. The CDR3 spells CASSRTMNTEAFF. The CDR3 DNA reads TGTGCCAGCAGTAGGACAATGAACACTGAAGCTTTCTTT. The V gene is TRBV12-3 or TRBV12-4, the J gene TRBJ1-1, with a possible D match to TRBD1 (5 bases). Trimming took 5 bases from V and 0 from J, leaving 7 bases between them. CDR3 length equals 13 residues.

The chain uses TRBV5-1 and TRBJ2-2; no definite D call. The V end was cut by 2 bases, the J end by 6 bases, with 14 bases between. The germline CDR1 and CDR2 sequences are SGHRS and YFSETQ. The CDR3 is made up of 15 amino acids. The CDR3 spells CASSFLQAKAGELFF. CDR3 DNA sequence: TGCGCCAGCAGCTTTCTGCAGGCTAAGGCCGGGGAGCTGTTTTTT.

This clonotype was seen only a few times. The J gene is TRBJ2-2, the V gene TRBV7-9; D gene uncertain. This CDR3 has 17 residues. V was cut by 3 bases and J by 3 bases, with 17 bases left in between. CDR1 and CDR2 from the germline V gene are SEHNR and FQNEAQ (reference sequence). The CDR3 loop reads CASSFASGLAYTGELFF. In DNA, the CDR3 is TGTGCCAGCAGCTTTGCATCCGGGCTTGCCTACACCGGGGAGCTGTTTTTT. The whole variable domain, remainder taken from reference TRBV7-9 and TRBJ2-2, is DTGVSQNPRHKITKRGQNVTFRCDPISEHNRLYWYRQTLGQGPEFLTYFQNEAQLEKSRLLSDRFSAERPKGSFSTLEIQRTEQGDSAMYLCASSFASGLAYTGELFFGEGSRLTVL.

The V and J genes are TRBV28 and TRBJ2-7; TRBD2 matches 8 bases. The length of the CDR3 is 14 residues. Trimming took 7 bases from V and 3 from J; bases not matched to a gene: 8. Germline CDR1 MDHEN, CDR2 SYDVKM. CDR3 bases: TGTGCCAGCACCCCGGGGAGCGGGAGCTACGAGCAGTACTTC. As protein: CASTPGSGSYEQYF.

This clonotype was observed many times. V gene TRBV6-6 combines with J gene TRBJ2-7; 14 bases agree with TRBD2. The CDR3 length is 13 residues. Trimming took 8 bases from V and 6 from J; bases not matched to a gene: 3. Germline CDR1 MNHNY, CDR2 SVGAGI (reference sequence). The CDR3 DNA is TGTGCCAGCTGGACTAGCGGGAGGTCCGAGCAGTACTTC. It is translated as CASWTSGRSEQYF.

At least ten counts were recorded for this clonotype. CDR3 sequence reads: CASSLLVGPHEQYF. The CDR3 bases are TGTGCCAGCAGCTTACTCGTAGGCCCCCACGAGCAGTACTTC. This chain uses TRBV7-2 with TRBJ2-7, with unresolved D. Germline CDR1 reads SGHTA; CDR2 reads FQGNSA. CDR3 size: 14 residues. V was trimmed by 2 bases and J by 5 bases, leaving 13 bases between them. Complete variable domain (other parts from reference TRBV7-2 and TRBJ2-7): GAGVSQSPSNKVTEKGKDVELRCDPISGHTALYWYRQSLGQGLEFLIYFQGNSAPDKSGLPSDRFSAERTGGSVSTLTIQRTQQEDSAVYLCASSLLVGPHEQYFGPGTRLTVT.

The J gene is TRBJ2-7, the V gene TRBV5-6; D is possibly TRBD1 (5 bases). V was pared by 0 bases and J by 3 bases, with 16 bases between. The CDR3 sequence is 16 residues long. CDR1 is SGHDT, CDR2 YYEEEE, per germline. For the CDR3, the DNA is TGTGCCAGCAGCTTGGTCTGGGGCACCCAGAACTACGAGCAGTACTTC. It yields the protein CASSLVWGTQNYEQYF.

This clonotype was picked up a small number of times. The chain is built from TRBV11-2 and TRBJ2-1, with a possible D match to TRBD2 (6 bases). The CDR3 is 21 residues long. Germline V CDR1 and CDR2: SGHAT, FQNNGV. With 5 bases removed from V and 0 bases from J, the gap between germline ends came to 29 bases. The CDR3 reads CASSRESISGRPKSSYNEQFF. The CDR3 nucleotides are TGTGCCAGCAGCCGCGAGTCCATTAGCGGCCGCCCCAAGAGCTCCTACAATGAGCAGTTCTTC.

The table lists this clonotype with many counts. The gene calls are TRBV11-1 and TRBJ1-2; the match to TRBD1 covers 8 bases. Trimming cost V 4 bases and J 5 bases; bases outside gene matches: 21. The CDR3 extends over 19 amino acids. Germline V lookup: CDR1 SGHAT, CDR2 FQDESV (reference sequence). CDR3 amino acids: CASSSSNPRTGTGTYGYTF. The CDR3 DNA reads as TGTGCCAGCAGCTCCAGCAACCCCCGCACCGGGACAGGAACTTATGGCTACACCTTC.

The chain combines TRBV7-3 with TRBJ2-1; 12 bases are shared with TRBD2. The junction had 6 bases not matched to a gene; V was cut back by 0 bases and J by 9 bases. The CDR3 totals 16 residues. Per germline, CDR1 SGHTA and CDR2 FQGTGA. CDR3 sequence: CASSLTLAGGAGEQFF. CDR3 nucleotide sequence: TGTGCCAGCAGCTTAACTCTAGCGGGAGGGGCAGGTGAGCAGTTCTTC.

This clonotype was detected only a few times. CDR3 sequence reads: CAIRTSGRATDEQFF. The CDR3 nucleotides are TGCGCCATTCGGACTAGCGGGAGGGCCACAGATGAGCAGTTCTTC. J is TRBJ2-1 and V is TRBV10-2; 15 bases fit TRBD2. The CDR3 spans 15 residues. CDR1 WSHSY and CDR2 SAAADI come from the germline V gene. With V trimmed by 10 bases and J by 8 bases, 9 bases remained unmatched.

In nucleotides, the CDR3 is TGCGCCAGCAGCCAAGATCTCGGGACGGTAACAAACTATGGCTACACCTTC. Translated: CASSQDLGTVTNYGYTF. The V and J genes are TRBV4-3 and TRBJ1-2; maybe TRBD1 (5 bases). Looked up from germline, CDR1 is LGHNA and CDR2 is YSLEER. There are 17 residues in the CDR3. The V gene lost 0 bases and the J gene lost 2 bases, with 16 bases spanning the gap.

This clonotype was counted only a few times. A much larger clone sits a single nucleotide away, making a read error possible. The chain is built from TRBV6-6 and TRBJ2-1; D not certain. CDR3 length equals 11 residues. Germline loops: CDR1 MNHNY, CDR2 SVGAGI (reference sequence). This CDR3 is CASGDYTEHFF. The CDR3 DNA sequence: TGTGCCAGCGGGGATTATACTGAGCATTTCTTC.

The V gene is TRBV9, the J gene TRBJ2-3; D may be TRBD2 (5 bases). V lost 0 bases and J 4 bases, leaving 12 bases between the germline ends. This CDR3 comprises 15 residues. CDR1 SGDLS and CDR2 YYNGEE come from the germline V gene. For the CDR3, the DNA is TGTGCCAGCAGCGTAGGGGTCTCCGGGGCAGATACGCAGTATTTT. Its translation: CASSVGVSGADTQYF.

This clonotype was recorded at least ten times. The J gene is TRBJ1-1, the V gene TRBV6-5, with 7 nucleotides matching TRBD1. The CDR3 length is 18 residues. J lost 1 base, V lost 0 bases, and 11 bases had no gene match. Germline CDR1 is MNHEY and CDR2 is SVGAGI. The CDR3 here is CASSYSPQTGRRNTEAFF. Here the CDR3 DNA reads TGTGCCAGCAGTTACTCGCCCCAGACAGGGCGAAGGAACACTGAAGCTTTCTTT.

This clonotype was counted only a few times. J is TRBJ2-5 and V is TRBV6-5, with 9 nucleotides matching TRBD1. Germline V gene data show CDR1 as MNHEY and CDR2 as SVGAGI. The CDR3 totals 15 residues. Losses at the gene ends were 2 bases for V and 5 bases for J; bases not matched to a gene: 6. Here the CDR3 reads CASSYQDRGYETQYF. The DNA for the CDR3 is TGTGCCAGCAGTTACCAGGACAGGGGCTACGAGACCCAGTACTTC.

This clonotype was seen more than once but under ten times. The J gene is TRBJ2-5, the V gene TRBV6-5; D is possibly TRBD1 (6 bases). Trimming removed 4 bases at V and 6 bases at J, with 12 bases between. The germline V gene encodes CDR1 MNHEY and CDR2 SVGAGI. The CDR3 loop spans 13 amino acids. CDR3 sequence reads: CASSSPGAQTQYF. For the CDR3, the DNA is TGTGCCAGCAGTTCCCCAGGGGCTCAGACCCAGTACTTC.

The chain joins TRBV4-3 to TRBJ2-7; 8 bases map to TRBD2. V was pared by 2 bases and J by 6 bases, with 9 bases of the junction left unmatched. This CDR3 contains 15 residues. CDR1 is LGHNA, CDR2 YSLEER, per germline. In nucleotides, the CDR3 is TGCGCCAGCAGCCAAAGGACGGGAGGGCCGAGCGAGCAGTACTTC. Translation: CASSQRTGGPSEQYF.

The rearrangement uses TRBV28 and TRBJ1-3; 9 bases are a match to TRBD1. The germline V gene encodes CDR1 MDHEN and CDR2 SYDVKM. Trimming took 6 bases from V and 4 from J; bases not matched to a gene: 10. This CDR3 contains 16 residues. CDR3 nucleotide sequence: TGTGCCAGCAGCCCAGGACAGGGGATCGGGGGAAACACCATATATTTT. Translating gives CASSPGQGIGGNTIYF.

The chain joins TRBV28 to TRBJ2-7; 7 bases are a match to TRBD1. The CDR3 has 15 residues. Germline V gives CDR1 MDHEN, CDR2 SYDVKM. V shed 5 bases and J 0 bases; nucleotides not matched to a gene: 7. The CDR3 bases are TGTGCCAGCAGTCCAAAGGACAGGATCTCCTACGAGCAGTACTTC. This sequence encodes CASSPKDRISYEQYF.